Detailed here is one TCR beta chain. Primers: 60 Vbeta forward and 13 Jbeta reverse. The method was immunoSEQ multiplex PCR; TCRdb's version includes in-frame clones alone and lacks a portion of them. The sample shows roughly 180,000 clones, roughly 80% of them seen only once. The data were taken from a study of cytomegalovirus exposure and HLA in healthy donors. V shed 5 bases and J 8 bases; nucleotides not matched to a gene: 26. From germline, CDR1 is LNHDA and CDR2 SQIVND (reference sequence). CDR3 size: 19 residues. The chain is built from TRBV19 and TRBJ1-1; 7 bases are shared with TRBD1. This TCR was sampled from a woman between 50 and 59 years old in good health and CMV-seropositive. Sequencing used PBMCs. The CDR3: CASSSGMTTGRWVRAEAFF. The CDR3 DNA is TGTGCCAGTAGTTCAGGCATGACGACAGGGCGATGGGTTCGGGCCGAAGCTTTCTTT.